The 14 T cell receptor beta chains below come from one sample, sequenced in a study of a mutant IDH1 vaccine in newly diagnosed glioma. Time point defined: week 11, during vaccination. All doses held 300 ug of mutant IDH1 20-mer peptide, with topical imiquimod. These receptors are not linked to any known antigen. Repertoires were generated with immunoSEQ multiplex PCR, while TCRdb's copy carries only in-frame clones and drops some. Seen here are 35,000 to 40,000 clones, 80% to 85% observed once, and the top ten hold approximately 2%. Source: PBMCs, taken from a glioma patient whose treatment included an IDH1 peptide vaccine. These receptors originate from a man aged 35 to 55 with glioma.

The DNA for the CDR3 is TGTGCCAGCCGCCGCCAGGGGGAGTCGGGTGCTTTCTTT. It specifies CASRRQGESGAFF. The V gene is TRBV6-6, the J gene TRBJ1-1; 7 bases fit TRBD1. Germline-derived CDR1 and CDR2 are MNHNY and SVGAGI (reference sequence). V lost 8 bases to trimming and J lost 11 bases; unmatched junction nucleotides: 14. The length of the CDR3 is 13 residues.

The gene calls are TRBV5-1 and TRBJ2-2, with 7 positions matching TRBD2. V trimming: 2 bases; J trimming: 4 bases; junction bases outside the gene matches: 5. Per the germline V gene, CDR1 is SGHRS and CDR2 is YFSETQ. The CDR3 is 15 residues long. In nucleotides, the CDR3 is TGCGCCAGCAGCTTCGCGGGAGTGCCCACCGGGGAGCTGTTTTTT. Translation: CASSFAGVPTGELFF.

This chain uses TRBV7-6 with TRBJ1-2; no clear D gene. V was cut by 5 bases and J by 2 bases, with 6 bases left in between. CDR3 length equals 12 residues. Germline CDR1 SGHVS, CDR2 FNYEAQ. For the CDR3, the DNA is TGTGCCAGCAGCCCCCGGAACTATGGCTACACCTTC. It yields the protein CASSPRNYGYTF.

V gene TRBV10-3 combines with J gene TRBJ2-7; 7 bases agree with TRBD1. Germline V gene lookup returns CDR1 ENHRY and CDR2 SYGVKD. The CDR3 has 12 residues. V shed 6 bases, J shed 2 bases, and the junction held 1 base outside the gene matches. DNA of the CDR3: TGTGCCATCAGCGACAGGGCCTACGAGCAGTACTTC. It yields the protein CAISDRAYEQYF.

This clone was counted between two and nine times. The chain has TRBV6-1 and TRBJ1-5; TRBD1 is a possible D gene (5 bases). Germline values: CDR1 MNHNS, CDR2 SASEGT. The V end was cut by 9 bases, the J end by 0 bases, with 12 bases between. This CDR3 region has 14 residues. The DNA for the CDR3 is TGTGCCAGTCAGGGATCGTATAGCAATCAGCCCCAGCATTTT. It codes for CASQGSYSNQPQHF.

This chain uses TRBV21-1 with TRBJ1-1; TRBD1 was called by the table and not checked on the DNA. TRBV21-1 is recorded as a pseudogene. The CDR3 consists of 16 residues. DNA for the CDR3: TGTGCCAGCAGCTCCCCGTACCAGAATATGAACACTGAAGCTTTCTTT. This translates into CASSSPYQNMNTEAFF.

V is TRBV18 and J is TRBJ2-5; D could derive from TRBD1 or TRBD2 (7 bases each). Germline CDR1 reads KGHSH; CDR2 reads LQKENI. CDR3 length: 15 residues. The V gene lost 5 bases and the J gene lost 2 bases, with 15 bases spanning the gap. In nucleotides, the CDR3 is TGTGCCAGCTCAACCCAGGGGGGGATTCAAGAGACCCAGTACTTC. It is translated as CASSTQGGIQETQYF.

J is TRBJ1-5 and V is TRBV19, with 11 bases identical to TRBD1. V was clipped by 7 bases and J by 6 bases; unmatched bases: 8. This CDR3 contains 15 residues. CDR1 and CDR2 (germline): LNHDA, SQIVND (reference sequence). The CDR3 DNA reads as TGTGCCAGTAACAAGCCGGGACAGGGGGTTCAGCCCCAGCATTTT. Translation gives CASNKPGQGVQPQHF.

V is TRBV28 and J is TRBJ1-2; no firm D call. V shed 5 bases and J shed 4 bases, with 11 bases lying between them. The CDR3 totals 13 residues. Germline CDR1 MDHEN, CDR2 SYDVKM. The chain's CDR3 is CASSLISRYGYTF. The CDR3 DNA reads TGTGCCAGCAGTCTAATCTCCCGCTATGGCTACACCTTC.

The CDR3 is CASSYHSNTEAFF. The CDR3 DNA reads as TGTGCCAGCAGCTACCACTCGAACACTGAAGCTTTCTTT. This rearrangement joins TRBV11-2 to TRBJ1-1; no clear D gene. Between the trimmed V and J ends, which lost 4 bases and 1 base, there was a span of 7 bases. Germline CDR1 is SGHAT and CDR2 is FQNNGV. The CDR3 totals 13 residues.

V is TRBV6-1 and J is TRBJ1-2; TRBD1 aligns across 8 bases. This CDR3 spans 13 amino acids. CDR1 is MNHNS and CDR2 is SASEGT in the germline V gene. V gave up 6 bases and J gave up 8 bases; unmatched junction bases: 8. CDR3 in amino acids: CASRSDRARGYTF. DNA of the CDR3: TGTGCCAGCAGATCGGACAGGGCCAGGGGCTACACCTTC.

This rearrangement joins TRBV6-5 to TRBJ2-7; TRBD1 might be the D (6 bases). The length of the CDR3 is 14 residues. V was shortened by 4 bases and J by 3 bases, with 13 bases between the two germline ends. Germline CDR1 MNHEY, CDR2 SVGAGI. This chain's CDR3 is CASSFRDTFYEQYF. The CDR3 bases are TGTGCCAGCAGTTTCCGGGACACTTTCTACGAGCAGTACTTC.

The gene calls are TRBV7-2 and TRBJ1-2; no definite D call. Germline CDR1 is SGHTA and CDR2 is FQGNSA. The CDR3 sequence is 15 residues long. With 2 bases removed from V and 4 bases from J, the gap between germline ends came to 14 bases. The CDR3 reads CASSLWPAQFYGYTF. The CDR3 DNA sequence: TGTGCCAGCAGCTTATGGCCAGCACAGTTCTATGGCTACACCTTC. Drawing the rest from reference TRBV7-2 and TRBJ1-2, the complete variable domain is GAGVSQSPSNKVTEKGKDVELRCDPISGHTALYWYRQSLGQGLEFLIYFQGNSAPDKSGLPSDRFSAERTGGSVSTLTIQRTQQEDSAVYLCASSLWPAQFYGYTFGSGTRLTVV.

The chain links TRBV20-1 to TRBJ2-1; no definite D call. In germline, CDR1 is DFQATT, CDR2 SNEGSKA (reference sequence). Trimming took 3 bases from V and 7 from J, leaving 7 bases between them. This CDR3 contains 11 residues. The CDR3 sequence: CSASLGNEQFF. The DNA of the CDR3 is TGCAGTGCTAGCTTGGGGAATGAGCAGTTCTTC.